The following is a T cell receptor beta chain sequence with its context. The antigen it recognizes is unknown. Per-base quality was not reported, and no clone a single base away is much larger than it. The data derive from a study of T cell responses to AZD1222 COVID-19 vaccine (dated by TCRdb to the early 2020s). Regarding the complete study: TCR sequencing was performed for 230 to 250 trial participants, of whom roughly 200 were given two doses of AZD1222 and around 25 were given two doses of MenACWY control vaccine. Trial participants were enrolled by age into subgroups of 18-55, 56-69 and 70-plus years, and around 150, 29 and 61 TCR-sequenced participants, respectively, were included in these subgroups.

The CDR3 regions of human TCRbeta chains were analyzed by immunosequencing. Turning to the authors' computational methods: Repertoire TCRs were matched against a reference library of SARS-CoV-2-specific TCRs generated with the MIRA antigen-specificity platform. Breadth was defined as the fraction of unique TCRs that were SARS-CoV-2-associated, and depth was defined as the fraction of total T cells that were SARS-CoV-2-associated. Each spike-specific TCR was assigned to its reactive spike region and to a CD4 or CD8 class using the MIRA data. Log10-transformed breadth and depth values were compared by one-way ANOVA with Sidak's multiple comparisons tests. TCRdb carries this immuneACCESS record with in-frame sequences only. Its versions omit some clonotypes, under half of them owing to an unresolved V gene in the studies checked, with the rest unexplained. That table furnishes V, J and clone size, whereas the DNA furnished D and trimming. This sample has nearly 110,000 clones in its table, and around 92% of those were observed once. Together, the top ten hold under 9.5% of the sample.

The paper's findings and limits, for the study overall: After two AZD1222 doses, both the breadth and the depth of spike-specific TCRs were significantly higher than at day 0 and than in MenACWY recipients. Reportedly, almost half of the unique spike-specific TCRs recognized epitopes lying outside the regions that are mutated in the B.1.351 and B.1.1.7 variants. Because no day 14 peak-response samples were available, the repertoires could be characterized only after the peak T cell response. Participants were mostly white British, with more females than males. The authors suggested clonal diversity may have been underestimated. The 56-69-year group was small, and its depth increase did not reach significance, likely because of low power. Only five to seven AZD1222 recipients were SARS-CoV-2 seropositive at baseline, limiting conclusions about previously exposed vaccinees. The whole spike protein was spanned by vaccine-associated CD4 TCRs, and dominant responses were seen in regions 160-218 and 743-854.

The CDR3 goes from the cysteine to the phenylalanine over 16 residues. Only CDR3 DNA remains: 48 bases, in frame from the first base. In the germline V gene, CDR1 corresponds to SGHDT and CDR2 to YYEEEE. V loses 3 bases, J loses 2 bases, and the germline ends lie 17 bases apart. The time point label, as the study defines it: about 28 days (+/-7) after the second vaccine dose. AZD1222 recipients given second doses at about 4 weeks or at about 12 weeks were pooled, since spike-specific TCR depth and breadth were not found to differ between the two schedules. Vaccinee samples were obtained from the UK trials COV001 and COV002, which included a single-blind randomized controlled phase 2/3 trial of AZD1222 (ChAdOx1 nCoV-19) in healthy adults. For TCRbeta chain sequencing, PBMC samples from trial participants were taken at day 0 and at day 28 after the second dose.

Rearrangement joined TRBV5-6 to TRBJ2-5; matching of 6 bases hints at TRBD2 as the D gene. The TCR sequence derives from an adult who received the AZD1222 COVID-19 vaccine. Sample: peripheral blood, taken 28 days after the second AZD1222 dose. CDR3 sequence: CASSYPTGSEQETQYF. In nucleotides, the sequence is TGTGCCAGCAGCTACCCCACCGGGAGCGAACAAGAGACCCAGTACTTC.